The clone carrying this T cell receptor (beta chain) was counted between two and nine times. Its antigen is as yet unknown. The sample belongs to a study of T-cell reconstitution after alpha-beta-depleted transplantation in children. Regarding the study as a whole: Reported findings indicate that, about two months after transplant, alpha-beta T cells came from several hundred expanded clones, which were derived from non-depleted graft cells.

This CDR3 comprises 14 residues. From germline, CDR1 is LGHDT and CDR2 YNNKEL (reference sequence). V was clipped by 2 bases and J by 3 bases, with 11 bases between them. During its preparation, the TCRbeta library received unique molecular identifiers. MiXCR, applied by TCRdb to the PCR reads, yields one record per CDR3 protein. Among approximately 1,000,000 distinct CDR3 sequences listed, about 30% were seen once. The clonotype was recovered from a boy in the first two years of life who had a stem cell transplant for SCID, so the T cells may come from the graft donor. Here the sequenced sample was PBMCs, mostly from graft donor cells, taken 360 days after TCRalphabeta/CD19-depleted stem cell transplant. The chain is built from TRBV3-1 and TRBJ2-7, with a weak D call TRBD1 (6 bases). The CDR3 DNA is TGTGCCAGCAGCCAACCAGGGGTAAGCTACGAGCAGTACTTC. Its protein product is CASSQPGVSYEQYF.